The 2 T cell receptor beta chains presented below share a single source sample, sequenced in a study of T cell responses to AZD1222 COVID-19 vaccine (dated by TCRdb to 2020 to 2022). The time point label, as the study defines it: baseline before first vaccination. Libraries were built with the immunoSEQ multiplex PCR assay. TCRdb limited this immuneACCESS table to in-frame rearrangements with V and J called. A share of clones is missing; checked studies link under half to unresolved V genes, and the rest is unexplained. This sample holds about 74,000 clones; 80% to 90% were observed only once. 2% to 2.5% of the sample is taken by the ten largest. Sequenced material: peripheral blood, taken on day 0 of AZD1222 vaccination. These receptors were collected from an adult in good health.

In its sample, this clone was seen a few times. CDR3: CATSDSGTVTDTQYF. CDR3 bases: TGTGCCACCAGTGATTCCGGGACAGTAACCGATACGCAGTATTTT. The V gene is TRBV24-1, the J gene TRBJ2-3; TRBD1 aligns across 7 bases. This CDR3 is built from 15 residues. The V gene's germline CDR1 is KGHDR and CDR2 SFDVKD. The ends lost 2 bases at V and 6 bases at J; junction bases unmatched: 7.

The V gene is TRBV2, the J gene TRBJ2-5; D is perhaps TRBD1 or TRBD2 (5 bases each). In germline, CDR1 is SNHLY, CDR2 FYNNEI. The CDR3 contains 13 residues. The germline V and J ends were trimmed by 6 bases and 2 bases, with 10 bases remaining between them. CDR3 sequence reads: CASRGDLQETQYF. The CDR3 DNA reads as TGTGCCAGCAGAGGGGACCTTCAAGAGACCCAGTACTTC.